This T cell receptor (beta chain) was sequenced for a study of T cell clones after liver transplantation. Study in general: Draws occurred before transplant, before withdrawal, and after complete or failed withdrawal. Study-level points and caveats: A significant post-transplant drop in circulating graft-donor-reactive CD4 TCRbeta sequences occurred in most of the 8 subjects.

The repertoire was sequenced with immunoSEQ multiplex PCR; TCRdb's copy has only in-frame clones and lacks some. This sample yields roughly 20,000 clones, of which roughly 88% are seen a single time; about an eighth belongs to the top ten. CD3+CD4+ and CD3+CD8+ cells were FACS-sorted from thawed unstimulated PBMCs. About this clone: Antigen: not known.

Per germline, CDR1 SNHLY and CDR2 FYNNEI. J was trimmed by 3 bases and V by 4 bases; bases with no gene match: 6. CDR3 length equals 16 residues. Material: CD8+ T cells from blood, obtained before liver transplant. This clonotype originated in a human donor who received a liver transplant. The chain employs TRBV2 and TRBJ2-1, with 10 bases matching TRBD2. The CDR3 bases are TGTGCCAGCAGTGGAGAACTAGCGGGGAGCTACAATGAGCAGTTCTTC. Its translation: CASSGELAGSYNEQFF. The full variable domain, completed using reference TRBV2 and TRBJ2-1, is EPEVTQTPSHQVTQMGQEVILRCVPISNHLYFYWYRQILGQKVEFLVSFYNNEISEKSEIFDDQFSVERPDGSNFTLKIRSTKLEDSAMYFCASSGELAGSYNEQFFGPGTRLTVL.